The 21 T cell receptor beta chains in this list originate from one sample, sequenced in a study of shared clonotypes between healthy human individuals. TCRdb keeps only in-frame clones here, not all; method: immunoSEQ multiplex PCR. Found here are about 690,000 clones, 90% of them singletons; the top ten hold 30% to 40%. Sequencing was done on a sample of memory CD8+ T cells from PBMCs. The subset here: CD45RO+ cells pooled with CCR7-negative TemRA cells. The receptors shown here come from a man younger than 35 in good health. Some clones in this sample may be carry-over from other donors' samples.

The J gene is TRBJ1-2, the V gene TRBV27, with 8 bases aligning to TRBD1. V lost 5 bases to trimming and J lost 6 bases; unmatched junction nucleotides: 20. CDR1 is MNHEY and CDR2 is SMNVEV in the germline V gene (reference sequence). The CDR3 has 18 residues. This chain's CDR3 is CASSPYPPPKDRADGYTF. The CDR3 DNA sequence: TGTGCCAGCAGTCCGTACCCCCCCCCGAAGGACAGGGCTGATGGCTACACCTTC.

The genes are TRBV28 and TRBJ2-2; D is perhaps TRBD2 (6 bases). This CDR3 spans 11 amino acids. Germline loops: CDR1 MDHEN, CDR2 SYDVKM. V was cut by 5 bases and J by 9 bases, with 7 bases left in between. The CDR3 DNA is TGTGCCAGCAGTGGGGGGTGGGAGCTGTTTTTT. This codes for CASSGGWELFF.

The CDR3 DNA reads TGTGCCAGCAGCGTAGCTACGGAGAGGGGCTACAATGAGCAGTTCTTC. It codes for CASSVATERGYNEQFF. V usage is TRBV9 and J usage is TRBJ2-1; D is possibly TRBD1 or TRBD2 (5 bases each). The CDR3 runs to 16 residues. Germline CDR1 and CDR2: SGDLS and YYNGEE. The ends were cut back, 0 bases at V and 3 bases at J, with 13 bases in the middle.

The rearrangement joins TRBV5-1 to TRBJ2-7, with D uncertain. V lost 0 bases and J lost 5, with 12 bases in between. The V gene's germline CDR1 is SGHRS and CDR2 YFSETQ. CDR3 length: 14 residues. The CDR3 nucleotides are TGCGCCAGCAGCTTGGATATAGAAGTAAACGAGCAGTACTTC. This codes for CASSLDIEVNEQYF.

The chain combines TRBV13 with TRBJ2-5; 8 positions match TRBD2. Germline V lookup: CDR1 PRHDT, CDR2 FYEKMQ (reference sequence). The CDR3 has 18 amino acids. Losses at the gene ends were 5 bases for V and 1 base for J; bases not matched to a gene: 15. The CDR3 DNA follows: TGTGCCAGCAGCCCTCCGGGGGGGCCGGACTACTCCCAAGAGACCCAGTACTTC. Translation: CASSPPGGPDYSQETQYF.

CDR3 nucleotide sequence: TGTGCCAGCAGTGACATCAAGGTCTCCTACGAGCAGTACTTC. Translation: CASSDIKVSYEQYF. The chain couples TRBV2 to TRBJ2-5; D unclear. The DNA end is a closer match to TRBJ2-7, so the J assignment may be wrong. The CDR3 is made up of 14 amino acids. Germline-derived CDR1 and CDR2 are SNHLY and FYNNEI.

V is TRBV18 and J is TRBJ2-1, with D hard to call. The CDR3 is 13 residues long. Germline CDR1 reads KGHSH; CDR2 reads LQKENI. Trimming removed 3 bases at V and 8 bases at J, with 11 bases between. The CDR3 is CASSPRKTDEQFF. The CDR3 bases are TGTGCCAGCTCACCTAGAAAAACTGATGAGCAGTTCTTC. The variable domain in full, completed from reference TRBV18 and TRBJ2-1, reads NAGVMQNPRHLVRRRGQEARLRCSPMKGHSHVYWYRQLPEEGLKFMVYLQKENIIDESGMPKERFSAEFPKEGPSILRIQQVVRGDSAAYFCASSPRKTDEQFFGPGTRLTVL.

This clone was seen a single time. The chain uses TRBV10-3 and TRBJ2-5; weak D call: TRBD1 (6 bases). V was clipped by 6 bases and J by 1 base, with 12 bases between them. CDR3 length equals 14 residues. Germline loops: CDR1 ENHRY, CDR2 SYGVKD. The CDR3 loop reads CAISPGHSQETQYF. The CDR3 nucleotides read TGTGCCATCAGCCCGGGACACAGCCAAGAGACCCAGTACTTC.

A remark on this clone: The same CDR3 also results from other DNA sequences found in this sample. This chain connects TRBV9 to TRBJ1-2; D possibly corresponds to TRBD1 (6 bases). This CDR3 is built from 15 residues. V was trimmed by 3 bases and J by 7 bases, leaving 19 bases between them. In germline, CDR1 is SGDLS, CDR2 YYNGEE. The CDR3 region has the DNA TGTGCCAGCAGCGCAGGACAGAGTAGGGCAGGTGGCTACACCTTC. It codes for CASSAGQSRAGGYTF.

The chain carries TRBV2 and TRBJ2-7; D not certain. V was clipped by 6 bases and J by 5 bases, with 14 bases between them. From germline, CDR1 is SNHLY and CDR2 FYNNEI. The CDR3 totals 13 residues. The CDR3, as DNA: TGTGCCAGCAGGATTGGGGTTGGCGACGAGCAGTACTTC. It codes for CASRIGVGDEQYF.

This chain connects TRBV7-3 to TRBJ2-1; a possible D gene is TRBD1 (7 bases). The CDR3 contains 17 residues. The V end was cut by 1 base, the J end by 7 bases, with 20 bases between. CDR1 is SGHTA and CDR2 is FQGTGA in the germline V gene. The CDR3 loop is CASSLRYAGQPDNEQFF. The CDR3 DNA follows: TGTGCCAGCAGCTTAAGATACGCGGGACAGCCTGATAATGAGCAGTTCTTC.

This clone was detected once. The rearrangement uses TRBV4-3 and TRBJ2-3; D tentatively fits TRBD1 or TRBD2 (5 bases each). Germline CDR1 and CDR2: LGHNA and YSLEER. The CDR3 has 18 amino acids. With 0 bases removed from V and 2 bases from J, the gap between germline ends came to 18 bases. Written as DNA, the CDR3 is TGCGCCAGCAGCCAAGATCTGGGGGTTTTCTGGGCCACAGATACGCAGTATTTT. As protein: CASSQDLGVFWATDTQYF.

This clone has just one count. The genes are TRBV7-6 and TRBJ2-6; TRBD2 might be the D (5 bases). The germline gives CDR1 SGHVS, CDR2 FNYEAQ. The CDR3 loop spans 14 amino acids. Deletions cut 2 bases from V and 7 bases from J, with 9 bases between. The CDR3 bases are TGTGCCAGCAGCTTATTACGGGGAGCCAACGTCCTGACTTTC. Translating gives CASSLLRGANVLTF. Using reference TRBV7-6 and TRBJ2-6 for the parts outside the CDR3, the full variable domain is GAGVSQSPRYKVTKRGQDVALRCDPISGHVSLYWYRQALGQGPEFLTYFNYEAQQDKSGLPNDRFSAERPEGSISTLTIQRTEQRDSAMYRCASSLLRGANVLTFGAGSRLTVL.

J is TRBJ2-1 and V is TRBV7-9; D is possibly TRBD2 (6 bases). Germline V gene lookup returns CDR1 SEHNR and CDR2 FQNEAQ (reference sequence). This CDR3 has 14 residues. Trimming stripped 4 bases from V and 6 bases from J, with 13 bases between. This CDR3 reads CASSSGTLRNEQFF. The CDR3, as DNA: TGTGCCAGCAGCTCAGGGACTCTCCGCAATGAGCAGTTCTTC.

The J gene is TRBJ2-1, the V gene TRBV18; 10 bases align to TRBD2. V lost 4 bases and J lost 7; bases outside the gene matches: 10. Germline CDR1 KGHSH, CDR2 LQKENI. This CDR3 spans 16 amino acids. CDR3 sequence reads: CASSRWPSGSFNEQFF. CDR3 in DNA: TGTGCCAGCTCACGGTGGCCTAGCGGGAGTTTTAATGAGCAGTTCTTC.

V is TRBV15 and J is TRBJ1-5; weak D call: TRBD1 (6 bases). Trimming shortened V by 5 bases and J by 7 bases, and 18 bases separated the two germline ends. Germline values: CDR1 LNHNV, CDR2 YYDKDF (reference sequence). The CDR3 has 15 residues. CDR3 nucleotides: TGTGCCACCAGCCCAGAAGGGGGAGCAGGACAGCCCCAGCATTTT. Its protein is CATSPEGGAGQPQHF. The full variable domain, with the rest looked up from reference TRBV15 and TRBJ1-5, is DAMVIQNPRYQVTQFGKPVTLSCSQTLNHNVMYWYQQKSSQAPKLLFHYYDKDFNNEADTPDNFQSRRPNTSFCFLDIRSPGLGDTAMYLCATSPEGGAGQPQHFGDGTRLSIL.

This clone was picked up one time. The CDR3 loop is CASTPRRFRQEYDGYTF. The CDR3, as DNA: TGTGCCAGCACCCCAAGGCGTTTCCGACAGGAATACGATGGCTACACCTTC. This chain joins TRBV7-9 and TRBJ1-2, with TRBD1 as a possible D gene (6 bases). CDR1 is SEHNR and CDR2 is FQNEAQ in the germline V gene (reference sequence). V gave up 7 bases and J gave up 6 bases, with 27 bases separating them. This CDR3 is built from 17 residues.

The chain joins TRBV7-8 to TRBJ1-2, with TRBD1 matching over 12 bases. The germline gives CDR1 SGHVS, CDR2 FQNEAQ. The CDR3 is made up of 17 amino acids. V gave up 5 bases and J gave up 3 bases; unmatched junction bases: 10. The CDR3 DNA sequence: TGTGCCAGCAGCATCCGGGACAGGGGGCGCCCCGACTATGGCTACACCTTC. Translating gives CASSIRDRGRPDYGYTF.

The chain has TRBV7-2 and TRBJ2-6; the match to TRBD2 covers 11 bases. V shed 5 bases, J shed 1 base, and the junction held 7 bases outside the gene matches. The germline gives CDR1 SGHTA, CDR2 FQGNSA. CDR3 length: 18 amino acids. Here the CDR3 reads CASSPRLAGISGANVLTF. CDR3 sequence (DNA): TGTGCCAGCAGCCCGAGACTAGCGGGAATATCTGGGGCCAACGTCCTGACTTTC.

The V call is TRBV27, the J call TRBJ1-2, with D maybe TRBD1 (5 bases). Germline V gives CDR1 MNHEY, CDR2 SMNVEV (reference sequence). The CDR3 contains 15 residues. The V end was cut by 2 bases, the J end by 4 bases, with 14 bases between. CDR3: CASSLGTGGGYGYTF. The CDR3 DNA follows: TGTGCCAGCAGTTTAGGCACGGGGGGTGGCTATGGCTACACCTTC.

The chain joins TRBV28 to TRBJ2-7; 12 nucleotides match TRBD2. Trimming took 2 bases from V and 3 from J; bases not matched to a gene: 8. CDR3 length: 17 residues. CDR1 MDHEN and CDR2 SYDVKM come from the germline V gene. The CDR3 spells CASSLLPSGRARYEQYF. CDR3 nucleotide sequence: TGTGCCAGCAGTTTACTTCCTAGCGGGAGGGCCCGCTACGAGCAGTACTTC.